Presented here are 3 T cell receptor beta chains from one specimen sequenced in a study of blood T cells in healthy people across ages. Sample-barcoded 5' priming and a J-beta primer mix drove a second PCR of roughly 7 to 11 cycles. TCRdb reanalysed the 5' RACE reads using MiXCR and keeps one entry per CDR3 protein. Of approximately 1.5 million distinct CDR3 sequences listed, 42% are singletons. The sample taken for sequencing was blood. These TCRs come from a woman aged 18 to 35 in good health.

About this clonotype itself: Since a much larger clone is just one base distant, this may be a read error. The chain has TRBV10-3 and TRBJ2-1; no clear D. The CDR3 sequence is 12 residues long. V was trimmed by 4 bases and J by 6 bases, leaving 7 bases between them. The germline gives CDR1 ENHRY, CDR2 SYGVKD. The CDR3 protein is CAISGSGNEQFF. The DNA of the CDR3 is TGTGCCATCAGTGGGTCGGGCAATGAGCAGTTCTTC.

The chain uses TRBV28 and TRBJ2-5, with 7 bases aligning to TRBD2. The CDR3 consists of 14 residues. V trimming: 6 bases; J trimming: 5 bases; junction bases outside the gene matches: 9. CDR1 and CDR2 from the germline V gene are MDHEN and SYDVKM. The CDR3 DNA follows: TGTGCCAGCAGCCGGGACTACACTAGTGAGACCCAGTACTTC. It translates to CASSRDYTSETQYF.

This chain joins TRBV29-1 and TRBJ2-1, with TRBD2 identical over 7 bases. Germline values: CDR1 SQVTM, CDR2 ANQGSEA. V trimming: 8 bases; J trimming: 5 bases; junction bases outside the gene matches: 6. The CDR3 is 12 amino acids. The CDR3 DNA sequence: TGCAGCTCGGGGGGTCAGGACAATGAGCAGTTCTTC. Amino acid sequence: CSSGGQDNEQFF.